The 32 T cell receptor beta chains below all came from one sample that was sequenced in a study of T cell changes during pregnancy in multiple sclerosis. TCRdb's copy holds only in-frame clones and misses some; the assay was immunoSEQ multiplex PCR. The data contain tens of thousands of clones, just over 90% of them singletons. The sample in question was peripheral blood, obtained in the third trimester of pregnancy. Every receptor here comes from a female donor with multiple sclerosis, enrolled in a pregnancy study.

This chain connects TRBV6-6 to TRBJ1-3; 9 positions match TRBD1. CDR1 and CDR2 (germline): MNHNY, SVGAGI (reference sequence). The V gene end was trimmed by 2 bases and the J gene end by 2 bases; junction bases not matched to a gene: 1. This CDR3 comprises 15 residues. The CDR3 nucleotides are TGTGCCAGCAGTTACCGGACAGGGGCTGGAAACACCATATATTTT. Translating it yields CASSYRTGAGNTIYF.

The chain has TRBV5-1 and TRBJ1-6; D remains ambiguous. The V and J ends lost 3 bases and 7 bases respectively, with 8 bases between them. CDR3 size: 13 residues. Germline V gene data show CDR1 as SGHRS and CDR2 as YFSETQ. The CDR3 region has the DNA TGCGCCAGCAGCTCTACAGAAAATTCACCCCTCCACTTT. Its translation is CASSSTENSPLHF.

V and J are TRBV27 and TRBJ1-5; tentative D call: TRBD1 (6 bases). The CDR3 has 15 residues. Trimming took 6 bases from V and 4 from J, leaving 16 bases between them. Germline V gene data show CDR1 as MNHEY and CDR2 as SMNVEV (reference sequence). CDR3 loop: CASRRIGTKNQPQHF. CDR3 nucleotide sequence: TGTGCCAGCAGGAGGATCGGGACAAAGAATCAGCCCCAGCATTTT.

The chain carries TRBV2 and TRBJ2-1, with TRBD2 identical over 8 bases. CDR1 and CDR2 from the germline V gene are SNHLY and FYNNEI. The CDR3 has 12 amino acids. V lost 7 bases and J lost 6; bases outside the gene matches: 2. As DNA, the CDR3 is TGTGCCAGCATTGGGACTAGCAATGAGCAGTTCTTC. As protein: CASIGTSNEQFF.

This rearrangement joins TRBV5-3 to TRBJ1-2; D remains unclear. TRBV5-3 falls under the ORF class, with uncertain function. CDR3 length: 9 residues. V lost 10 bases to trimming and J lost 8 bases, with 9 bases between them. CDR3 DNA sequence: TGTGCCGGCGAGGGCGGCTACACCTTC. Protein sequence: CAGEGGYTF.

The chain uses TRBV11-3 and TRBJ1-3, with D unresolved. This CDR3 spans 18 amino acids. V lost 1 base, J lost 0 bases, and 16 bases lay in between. Germline CDR1 and CDR2: SGHNT and YENEEA. This chain's CDR3 is CASSLVGWFRDSGNTIYF. The CDR3 bases are TGTGCCAGCAGCTTAGTGGGCTGGTTCAGAGACTCTGGAAACACCATATATTTT.

The J gene is TRBJ2-1, the V gene TRBV7-6; 9 bases are a match to TRBD1. This CDR3 has 16 amino acids. Per germline, CDR1 SGHVS and CDR2 FNYEAQ. Unmatched junction bases numbered 7, after V lost 3 bases and J lost 4 bases. The CDR3 DNA reads TGTGCCAGCAGCTTGGAGGGACAGGGAATTTACAATGAGCAGTTCTTC. Translated: CASSLEGQGIYNEQFF.

The sample holds a few counts of this clone. The chain is built from TRBV30 and TRBJ1-2; possibly TRBD1 for D (6 bases). The CDR3 covers 13 residues. V was clipped by 0 bases and J by 4 bases, with 9 bases between them. The germline V gene encodes CDR1 GTSNPN and CDR2 SVGIG (reference sequence). The CDR3 DNA reads TGTGCCTGGAGTGTGAAAGGGGGCTATGGCTACACCTTC. Residues: CAWSVKGGYGYTF.

The rearrangement joins TRBV11-3 to TRBJ2-7, with D tentatively TRBD2 (5 bases). V lost 4 bases and J lost 6, with 13 bases in between. CDR3 length: 13 residues. Germline assignment: CDR1 SGHNT and CDR2 YENEEA. DNA of the CDR3: TGTGCCAGCAGCTCGGGCCACCGGGGCGAGCAGTACTTC. Protein: CASSSGHRGEQYF.

DNA of the CDR3: TGTGCCAGCAGCCCAGGGTTGAACACTGAAGCTTTCTTT. This codes for CASSPGLNTEAFF. The gene calls are TRBV7-2 and TRBJ1-1; the D gene is possibly TRBD1 (5 bases). Germline V lookup: CDR1 SGHTA, CDR2 FQGNSA. The CDR3 is 13 residues long. V was pared by 5 bases and J by 0 bases, with 7 bases between.

There are a few counts of this clone. CDR3: CASSGGDRVENTEAFF. For the CDR3, the DNA is TGCGCCAGCAGCGGCGGGGACAGGGTGGAGAACACTGAAGCTTTCTTT. This rearrangement joins TRBV5-1 to TRBJ1-1; 9 positions match TRBD1. The length of the CDR3 is 16 residues. Germline V gives CDR1 SGHRS, CDR2 YFSETQ. V lost 4 bases and J lost 1; bases outside the gene matches: 8.

The rearrangement links TRBV19 to TRBJ2-7; TRBD1 agrees at 9 bases. CDR1 and CDR2 (germline): LNHDA, SQIVND (reference sequence). V shed 10 bases, J shed 7 bases, and the junction held 11 bases outside the gene matches. The length of the CDR3 is 13 residues. The CDR3 DNA is TGTGCCACCGCCGGGGACAGGGCAGATGAGCAGTACTTC. The encoded protein is CATAGDRADEQYF.

In DNA form, the CDR3 reads TGCAGCGTTTCAACCCCCGGCAGGTCCACTCAAGAGACCCAGTACTTC. Its protein product is CSVSTPGRSTQETQYF. The chain joins TRBV29-1 to TRBJ2-5; D is undetermined. The CDR3 runs 16 residues. CDR1 is SQVTM and CDR2 is ANQGSEA in the germline V gene. V was shortened by 5 bases and J by 2 bases, with 21 bases between the two germline ends.

J is TRBJ2-7 and V is TRBV5-1, with TRBD2 matching over 9 bases. This CDR3 is 14 amino acids long. After removal of 3 bases from V and 0 bases from J, the junction contained 1 base not matched to a gene. Germline CDR1 SGHRS, CDR2 YFSETQ. DNA of the CDR3: TGCGCCAGCAGCTCTAGCGGGATCTCCTACGAGCAGTACTTC. Its translation is CASSSSGISYEQYF.

The chain carries TRBV2 and TRBJ2-5; tentative D call: TRBD2 (6 bases). In germline, CDR1 is SNHLY, CDR2 FYNNEI. The CDR3 has 11 residues. V dropped 9 bases and J dropped 3 bases, with 8 bases sitting between them. CDR3 nucleotide sequence: TGTGCCAGTGGGACTGAAGAGACCCAGTACTTC. Translating it yields CASGTEETQYF.

The gene calls are TRBV2 and TRBJ1-4, with 9 bases that match TRBD1. This CDR3 is built from 15 residues. The V gene's germline CDR1 is SNHLY and CDR2 FYNNEI. V lost 1 base, J lost 8 bases, and 5 bases stayed unmatched. DNA for the CDR3: TGTGCCAGCAGTGAAGGAGGGACAGGGAGAGAAAAACTGTTTTTT. Residues: CASSEGGTGREKLFF. Full variable domain (outside the CDR3, taken from reference TRBV2 and TRBJ1-4): EPEVTQTPSHQVTQMGQEVILRCVPISNHLYFYWYRQILGQKVEFLVSFYNNEISEKSEIFDDQFSVERPDGSNFTLKIRSTKLEDSAMYFCASSEGGTGREKLFFGSGTQLSVL.

V usage is TRBV5-5 and J usage is TRBJ2-1, with 8 bases that match TRBD2. Trimming at V came to 4 bases and at J to 0 bases, leaving 6 bases not matched to a gene. The CDR3 totals 16 residues. CDR1 is SGHKS and CDR2 is YYEKEE in the germline V gene (reference sequence). CDR3 region: CASSVVAGSSYNEQFF. As DNA, the CDR3 is TGTGCCAGCAGCGTGGTAGCGGGATCCTCCTACAATGAGCAGTTCTTC.

The rearrangement uses TRBV7-3 and TRBJ2-6, with 7 positions matching TRBD1. CDR3 length equals 15 residues. The trim removed 2 bases at V and 10 bases at J, leaving 8 bases unmatched. Germline V CDR1 and CDR2: SGHTA, FQGTGA. CDR3 in amino acids: CASSLYSGQTNVLTF. CDR3 coding DNA: TGTGCCAGCAGCTTATACTCGGGACAGACGAACGTCCTGACTTTC.

The gene calls are TRBV19 and TRBJ2-7; perhaps TRBD2 as D (6 bases). CDR1 LNHDA and CDR2 SQIVND come from the germline V gene (reference sequence). Trimming took 5 bases from V and 3 from J, leaving 17 bases between them. CDR3 size: 15 residues. CDR3 nucleotides: TGTGCCAGTAGTTTTGCGGGGAGAGACGACTACGAGCAGTACTTC. It specifies CASSFAGRDDYEQYF.

The chain carries TRBV4-2 and TRBJ2-1; 10 bases are shared with TRBD2. The germline gives CDR1 LGHNA, CDR2 YNFKEQ. V was pared by 3 bases and J by 0 bases, with 5 bases of the junction left unmatched. The length of the CDR3 is 17 residues. Here the CDR3 reads CASSQRASGSSYNEQFF. DNA for the CDR3: TGTGCCAGCAGCCAGCGGGCTAGCGGGAGCTCCTACAATGAGCAGTTCTTC.

The chain carries TRBV30 and TRBJ1-2; 8 bases match TRBD1. V gave up 8 bases and J gave up 2 bases; unmatched junction bases: 1. CDR3 length equals 11 residues. Germline lookup yields CDR1 GTSNPN and CDR2 SVGIG (reference sequence). CDR3 region: CAGQGNYGYTF. CDR3 DNA: TGTGCCGGACAGGGAAACTATGGCTACACCTTC.

The chain combines TRBV19 with TRBJ1-1, with TRBD1 as a possible D gene (5 bases). CDR3 size: 14 residues. Germline CDR1 LNHDA, CDR2 SQIVND (reference sequence). Trimming took off 5 bases at V and 0 bases at J, with 10 bases between the two ends. Here the CDR3 reads CASSSGVVNTEAFF. The DNA of the CDR3 is TGTGCCAGTAGTTCGGGGGTGGTGAACACTGAAGCTTTCTTT.

V usage is TRBV6-5 and J usage is TRBJ2-2; no clear D. V lost 6 bases, J lost 8 bases, and 19 bases lay in between. Germline-derived CDR1 and CDR2 are MNHEY and SVGAGI. This CDR3 region has 15 residues. This CDR3 reads CASSREVVPRGELFF. The CDR3 nucleotides are TGTGCCAGCAGCCGAGAGGTGGTTCCACGGGGGGAGCTGTTTTTT.

The rearrangement uses TRBV5-8 and TRBJ1-5, with unresolved D. Germline values: CDR1 SGHTS, CDR2 YDEGEE. V was cut by 2 bases and J by 7 bases, with 10 bases left in between. CDR3 length: 13 residues. CDR3 region: CASSFSPRQPQHF. CDR3 nucleotide sequence: TGTGCCAGCAGCTTTTCGCCGAGACAGCCCCAGCATTTT. Supplemented by reference TRBV5-8 and TRBJ1-5, the full variable domain reads EAGVTQSPTHLIKTRGQQATLRCSPISGHTSVYWYQQALGLGLQFLLWYDEGEERNRGNFPPRFSGRQFPNYSSELNVNALELEDSALYLCASSFSPRQPQHFGDGTRLSIL.

V gene TRBV9 combines with J gene TRBJ1-6; TRBD1 agrees at 8 bases. V was clipped by 4 bases and J by 5 bases; unmatched bases: 5. The V gene's germline CDR1 is SGDLS and CDR2 YYNGEE. The CDR3 is 15 amino acids. The CDR3 region has the DNA TGTGCCAGCAGCAAACAGGGGGGAAATAATTCACCCCTCCACTTT. This translates into CASSKQGGNNSPLHF.

The chain couples TRBV5-6 to TRBJ1-1; D uncertain. V was clipped by 4 bases and J by 5 bases, with 12 bases between them. CDR1 SGHDT and CDR2 YYEEEE come from the germline V gene. The CDR3 runs to 13 residues. CDR3 DNA sequence: TGTGCCAGCAGCAAAGAGATGCGAACTGAAGCTTTCTTT. Translating gives CASSKEMRTEAFF.

In its sample, this clone was seen many times. The chain recombines TRBV5-1 with TRBJ1-2; TRBD1 aligns across 9 bases. V lost 4 bases, J lost 4 bases, and 5 bases stayed unmatched. CDR3 length equals 14 residues. The germline V gene encodes CDR1 SGHRS and CDR2 YFSETQ. The CDR3 sequence: CASSLSGQGYGYTF. The CDR3 coding sequence is TGCGCCAGCAGCCTCTCGGGACAGGGCTATGGCTACACCTTC.

The gene calls are TRBV2 and TRBJ2-5; D is possibly TRBD1 (6 bases). Between the trimmed V and J ends, which lost 4 bases and 7 bases, there was a span of 19 bases. The CDR3 length is 15 residues. Per the germline V gene, CDR1 is SNHLY and CDR2 is FYNNEI. CDR3 nucleotide sequence: TGTGCCAGCAGTGCCATCAGGGAGCTAGGGGGGACCCAGTACTTC. Translating it yields CASSAIRELGGTQYF.

This chain connects TRBV5-6 to TRBJ1-6; 7 positions match TRBD1. Losses at the gene ends were 0 bases for V and 9 bases for J; bases not matched to a gene: 6. CDR3 size: 15 residues. CDR1 SGHDT and CDR2 YYEEEE come from the germline V gene. This chain's CDR3 is CASSLETGTGSPLHF. Written as DNA, the CDR3 is TGTGCCAGCAGCTTGGAGACAGGGACGGGTTCACCCCTCCACTTT.

The chain couples TRBV10-3 to TRBJ1-1, with 8 nucleotides matching TRBD1. This CDR3 has 11 amino acids. Germline CDR1 reads ENHRY; CDR2 reads SYGVKD. For the CDR3, the DNA is TGTGCAGTCCGGCAGGGGGCATGGGCTTTCTTT. Residues: CAVRQGAWAFF.

V is TRBV15 and J is TRBJ1-4; tentatively, D is TRBD1 (5 bases). The CDR3 is made up of 19 amino acids. The germline CDR1 and CDR2 sequences are LNHNV and YYDKDF (reference sequence). V dropped 1 base and J dropped 0 bases, with 18 bases sitting between them. This CDR3 is CATSRARGPQHSTNEKLFF. The CDR3 DNA sequence: TGTGCCACCAGCAGAGCTAGGGGTCCCCAACATTCAACTAATGAAAAACTGTTTTTT.

The chain recombines TRBV5-1 with TRBJ1-2; D possibly corresponds to TRBD1 (5 bases). Germline-derived CDR1 and CDR2 are SGHRS and YFSETQ. This CDR3 region has 15 residues. Trimming stripped 2 bases from V and 6 bases from J, with 17 bases between. The CDR3 spells CASSFSVGGEDGYTF. DNA for the CDR3: TGCGCCAGCAGCTTCTCTGTCGGGGGTGAGGATGGCTACACCTTC.